This T cell receptor beta chain was obtained from a study of brain T cells in children with intractable seizures. Study findings and constraints: Clones missing pre-surgery may reflect undersampling of that blood sample. HCMV serostatus was not known, and viral specificity came from CDR3 similarity only.

Sequencing was performed with immunoSEQ multiplex PCR; in TCRdb, only in-frame clones are kept and a portion is missing. The data contain 35,000 to 50,000 clones, about nine tenths of them singletons. Germline CDR1 and CDR2: ENHRY and SYGVKD. CDR3 size: 13 residues. Germline trimming cut 6 bases from V and 1 base from J; bases unmatched to any gene: 2. The count of this clone is one. Its target is unknown. The sequenced cases were selected for having the highest brain T cell transcript signatures. Patients received at least one anti-epileptic drug before surgery. The chain employs TRBV10-3 and TRBJ1-1, with TRBD1 matching 7 bases. The specimen was peripheral blood, collected at surgery. The origin of this receptor is a girl aged 2 to 10 with tuberous sclerosis and intractable seizures. The CDR3 sequence: CAIRDRRNTEAFF. The CDR3 DNA follows: TGTGCCATCAGGGACAGGCGGAACACTGAAGCTTTCTTT.